Each of the 7 T cell receptor beta chains below was sequenced from the same sample in a study of blood T cell repertoires in COVID-19. TCRdb's table, derived via immunoSEQ multiplex PCR, lists solely in-frame clones and lacks some. The table lists tens of thousands of clones, about 80% of them singletons, with approximately 12% in the top ten. Material for sequencing was peripheral blood. All receptors derive from a human donor in a cohort sampled during active COVID-19.

This clone has only one observation. The chain carries TRBV30 and TRBJ2-1, with 9 bases that match TRBD2. Germline V gene sequence: CDR1 GTSNPN, CDR2 SVGIG (reference sequence). Germline trimming cut 3 bases from V and 4 bases from J; bases unmatched to any gene: 19. The CDR3 contains 19 residues. CDR3 amino acids: CAWRAPPRRGGRRYNEQFF. In DNA, the CDR3 is TGTGCCTGGAGGGCCCCACCCAGGCGGGGGGGTAGGCGATACAATGAGCAGTTCTTC.

The chain has TRBV18 and TRBJ2-2; no definite D call. CDR3 length: 13 residues. Germline V gene sequence: CDR1 KGHSH, CDR2 LQKENI. Trimming shortened V by 2 bases and J by 4 bases, and 5 bases separated the two germline ends. The CDR3 reads CASSPVFTGELFF. The CDR3 DNA reads TGTGCCAGCTCACCAGTATTCACCGGGGAGCTGTTTTTT.

The CDR3 DNA follows: TGTGCCAGCAGCAATTACAGGGGCTCACCCCTCCACTTT. Residues: CASSNYRGSPLHF. The V and J genes are TRBV5-4 and TRBJ1-6, with 7 bases lining up with TRBD1. Looked up from germline, CDR1 is SGHNT and CDR2 is YYREEE (reference sequence). The CDR3 spans 13 residues. J lost 10 bases, V lost 4 bases, and 5 bases had no gene match.

J is TRBJ2-5 and V is TRBV11-1; D remains unclear. The CDR3 has 14 residues. Germline lookup yields CDR1 SGHAT and CDR2 FQDESV (reference sequence). Trimming took off 1 base at V and 4 bases at J, with 10 bases between the two ends. The CDR3 sequence: CASSLVRGRETQYF. The CDR3 bases are TGTGCCAGCAGCTTAGTTCGAGGCCGAGAGACCCAGTACTTC.

V gene TRBV20-1 combines with J gene TRBJ2-7; weak D call: TRBD1 (6 bases). Germline lookup yields CDR1 DFQATT and CDR2 SNEGSKA (reference sequence). Trimming removed 6 bases from V and 2 bases from J, with 8 bases in between. CDR3 length: 11 residues. The CDR3 coding sequence is TGCAGTGCCAGGGGAACCTACGAGCAGTACTTC. Translation: CSARGTYEQYF.

This chain connects TRBV4-3 to TRBJ2-3; TRBD2 matches at 12 bases. Germline V gene lookup returns CDR1 LGHNA and CDR2 YSLEER. The CDR3 consists of 16 residues. V lost 1 base and J lost 4; bases outside the gene matches: 3. The CDR3 region is CASSQVTSGGADTQYF. In DNA form, the CDR3 reads TGCGCCAGCAGCCAAGTGACTAGCGGGGGTGCAGATACGCAGTATTTT.

The V and J genes are TRBV18 and TRBJ2-3; TRBD2 might be the D (5 bases). The germline V gene has CDR1 KGHSH and CDR2 LQKENI. Trimming left V 9 bases short and J 0 bases short, with 10 bases between. The CDR3 is made up of 13 amino acids. For the CDR3, the DNA is TGTGCCAGTCGGAGGACCAGCACAGATACGCAGTATTTT. Protein: CASRRTSTDTQYF.